The rows below give T cell receptor beta chains drawn from one sample of a study of blood T cell repertoires in COVID-19. Profiling relied on immunoSEQ multiplex PCR, and the TCRdb table lists in-frame clones only, not all of them. The sample carries roughly 140,000 clones, around 90% recorded once. Material for sequencing was peripheral blood. The receptors originated from a man between 65 and 79 years old with acute or convalescent COVID-19. Both conserved end residues are part of each CDR3. A D gene is named only where the DNA matches it firmly. Size is omitted from some rows. Given values are once, few, many or a class for expanded clones.

CDR3 DNA: TGTGCCAGCAGTTTACTAGCGGGAAACTCCTACAATGAGCAGTTCTTC; CDR3 protein: CASSLLAGNSYNEQFF; D gene: TRBD2; V gene: TRBV28; clone size: once; J gene: TRBJ2-1
CDR3 DNA: TGCGCCAGCAGTGATACTGGACTGATGTTCTTC; CDR3 protein: CASSDTGLMFF; D gene: -; V gene: TRBV10-1; clone size: -; J gene: TRBJ2-1
CDR3 DNA: TGTGCCAGCAGCATACAGGGGAACTATGGCTACACCTTC; CDR3 protein: CASSIQGNYGYTF; D gene: TRBD1; V gene: TRBV5-5; clone size: few; J gene: TRBJ1-2
CDR3 DNA: TGTGCCAGCAGCTTCGGACAGACTACGTATAATTCACCCCTCCACTTT; CDR3 protein: CASSFGQTTYNSPLHF; D gene: -; V gene: TRBV13; clone size: -; J gene: TRBJ1-6
CDR3 DNA: TGTGCCAGCAGTCGACGGACAGGGGGCGTGAGCACTGAAGCTTTCTTT; CDR3 protein: CASSRRTGGVSTEAFF; D gene: TRBD1; V gene: TRBV6-2/TRBV6-3; clone size: -; J gene: TRBJ1-1
CDR3 DNA: TGTGCCAGCAGTGACGGGACAGCCTATGGCTACACCTTC; CDR3 protein: CASSDGTAYGYTF; D gene: TRBD1; V gene: TRBV2; clone size: once; J gene: TRBJ1-2
CDR3 DNA: TGTGCCAGCAGGAGATCTAGCGGAGGCTACGAGCAGTACTTC; CDR3 protein: CASRRSSGGYEQYF; D gene: TRBD2; V gene: TRBV28; clone size: -; J gene: TRBJ2-7
CDR3 DNA: TGCGCCAGCAGCTTGGGAGACAGGAACCTCTACGAGCAGTACTTC; CDR3 protein: CASSLGDRNLYEQYF; D gene: -; V gene: TRBV5-1; clone size: -; J gene: TRBJ2-7
CDR3 DNA: TGCAGCGTTGCCGGGACAGGGGGCATCGGAGGGTTTACAATTGAGCAGTTCTTC; CDR3 protein: CSVAGTGGIGGFTIEQFF; D gene: TRBD1; V gene: TRBV29-1; clone size: -; J gene: TRBJ2-1
CDR3 DNA: TGTGCCAGCAGCTTACATACAGGGGTCCAGCCCCAGCATTTT; CDR3 protein: CASSLHTGVQPQHF; D gene: TRBD1; V gene: TRBV7-8; clone size: -; J gene: TRBJ1-5
CDR3 DNA: TGCAGCGTCGTACCTCCGGGACAGATTTACTATGGCTACACCTTC; CDR3 protein: CSVVPPGQIYYGYTF; D gene: TRBD1; V gene: TRBV29-1; clone size: few; J gene: TRBJ1-2
CDR3 DNA: TGTGCCAGTAATGTAAGGACAGGGGATTACGAGCAGTACTTC; CDR3 protein: CASNVRTGDYEQYF; D gene: TRBD1; V gene: TRBV19; clone size: -; J gene: TRBJ2-7
CDR3 DNA: TGTGCCAGCAGAAGGGACAGGGTCGCCGAGCAGTACTTC; CDR3 protein: CASRRDRVAEQYF; D gene: TRBD1; V gene: TRBV6-5; clone size: -; J gene: TRBJ2-7
CDR3 DNA: TGCGCCAGCAGTCTTAACCCCGGGACAGGGATCTACGAGCAGTACTTC; CDR3 protein: CASSLNPGTGIYEQYF; D gene: TRBD1; V gene: TRBV5-1; clone size: -; J gene: TRBJ2-7
CDR3 DNA: TGTGCCATTCACAGGGCCATCAGCACAGATACGCAGTATTTT; CDR3 protein: CAIHRAISTDTQYF; D gene: -; V gene: TRBV6-5; clone size: -; J gene: TRBJ2-3